This is a list of T cell receptor beta chains from one sample in a study of glioma-infiltrating T cells after dendritic cell vaccination. Assay: immunoSEQ multiplex PCR; the TCRdb copy retains only in-frame clones and omits some. This table holds under 130,000 clones, almost 90% found once. This specimen consisted of blood, obtained after dendritic cell vaccination. The origin of the receptors is a human donor with glioblastoma. Both conserved end residues are part of each CDR3. D genes are given only for firm matches. Rows give clone size only sometimes, using once, few, many, or a class for an expanded clone.

d_call j_call v_call clone_size cdr3_aa cdr3_nt
- TRBJ1-2 TRBV2 - CASSESGYTF TGTGCCAGCAGTGAAAGCGGCTACACCTTC
TRBD2 TRBJ2-1 TRBV7-2 - CASSLDSGSSYNEQFF TGTGCCAGCAGCTTAGATAGCGGGAGCTCCTACAATGAGCAGTTCTTC
- TRBJ1-2 TRBV27 - CASRSPSHGYTF TGTGCCAGCAGGTCCCCGAGCCATGGCTACACCTTC
TRBD1 TRBJ2-7 TRBV10-3 once CAIRETGGHEQYF TGTGCCATCAGGGAAACAGGGGGCCACGAGCAGTACTTC
TRBD1 TRBJ2-5 TRBV2 few CASSRDRGETQYF TGTGCCAGCAGTCGGGACAGGGGGGAGACCCAGTACTTC
- TRBJ1-3 TRBV6-1 - CASSEQGRTGNTIYF TGTGCCAGCAGTGAGCAGGGGCGTACGGGAAACACCATATATTTT
TRBD1 TRBJ2-3 TRBV6-6 - CASSRQGSTDTQYF TGTGCCAGCAGTCGACAGGGGAGCACAGATACGCAGTATTTT
TRBD1 TRBJ1-3 TRBV5-1 - CASTSGTGAGNTIYF TGCGCCAGCACCTCCGGGACAGGGGCTGGAAACACCATATATTTT
TRBD1 TRBJ2-1 TRBV7-9 - CASERQGAYNEQFF TGTGCCAGCGAGAGACAGGGGGCGTACAATGAGCAGTTCTTC
TRBD2 TRBJ2-7 TRBV7-9 - CASSLGPGGRVDEQYF TGTGCCAGCAGCTTGGGGCCTGGCGGGAGAGTCGACGAGCAGTACTTC
- TRBJ2-1 TRBV2 once CASSDDTSYNEQFF TGTGCCAGCAGCGACGACACATCCTACAATGAGCAGTTCTTC
- TRBJ2-5 TRBV11-3 - CASSLFPGETQYF TGTGCCAGCAGCTTATTTCCGGGGGAGACCCAGTACTTC
- TRBJ2-5 TRBV6-1 - CASNLERSQETQYF TGTGCCAGCAATTTGGAGAGATCCCAAGAGACCCAGTACTTC
- TRBJ1-1 TRBV15 - CATSRDWGYTEAFF TGTGCCACCAGCAGAGATTGGGGCTACACTGAAGCTTTCTTT
TRBD1 TRBJ1-4 TRBV11-2 - CASSLGQGSFEKLFF TGTGCCAGCAGCCTTGGACAGGGCTCTTTCGAAAAACTGTTTTTT
- TRBJ1-1 TRBV5-4 - CASSSMRVRVF TGTGCCAGCAGCTCCATGAGGGTCCGGGTCTTT
TRBD2 TRBJ2-1 TRBV6-5 - CASRGSSYNEQFF TGTGCCAGCCGCGGGAGCTCCTACAATGAGCAGTTCTTC
TRBD2 TRBJ2-5 TRBV7-9 - CASSGGVQETQYF TGTGCCAGCAGCGGGGGGGTCCAAGAGACCCAGTACTTC
TRBD1 TRBJ1-5 TRBV6-1 few CASSDTGTGYQPQHF TGTGCCAGCAGTGATACCGGGACAGGGTATCAGCCCCAGCATTTT
- TRBJ2-6 TRBV7-3 - CASSFRVTGANVLTF TGTGCCAGCAGCTTCAGGGTGACTGGGGCCAACGTCCTGACTTTC
TRBD1 TRBJ1-3 TRBV6-6 - CASTERTGLNTIYF TGTGCCAGCACCGAAAGGACAGGTTTGAACACCATATATTTT
- TRBJ2-1 TRBV6-1 - CASSENGGGFYNEQFF TGTGCCAGCAGTGAAAATGGCGGGGGCTTTTACAATGAGCAGTTCTTC
- TRBJ1-1 TRBV6-5 - CASRTDSATEAFF TGTGCCAGCAGAACCGACAGTGCCACTGAAGCTTTCTTT
TRBD1 TRBJ1-1 TRBV27 - CASRGTGATEAFF TGTGCCAGCAGGGGGACAGGGGCGACTGAAGCTTTCTTT
TRBD1 TRBJ1-2 TRBV7-6 - CASSSGSSTGNYGYTF TGTGCCAGCAGCTCGGGCAGTTCGACAGGGAACTATGGCTACACCTTC
- TRBJ2-3 TRBV21-1 few CASSKVSRERRDTQYF TGTGCCAGCAGCAAAGTCTCGAGGGAACGTAGAGATACGCAGTATTTT
- TRBJ2-3 TRBV6-1 - CASSGVSGSSTDTQYF TGTGCCAGCAGTGGAGTCAGCGGATCTAGCACAGATACGCAGTATTTT
- TRBJ2-2 TRBV9 - CASSVGTTGELFF TGTGCCAGCAGCGTCGGTACCACCGGGGAGCTGTTTTTT
- TRBJ1-1 TRBV19 - CASSIGNRADTEAFF TGTGCCAGTAGTATCGGGAACAGGGCAGACACTGAAGCTTTCTTT
TRBD2 TRBJ2-1 TRBV2 - CASSIAGLAGGPSYNEQFF TGTGCCAGCAGTATCGCGGGACTAGCGGGAGGGCCGTCTTACAATGAGCAGTTCTTC
- TRBJ1-4 TRBV27 - CASSRTWTQGGEKLFF TGTGCCAGCAGTAGGACCTGGACGCAGGGAGGTGAAAAACTGTTTTTT
TRBD1 TRBJ2-7 TRBV19 - CASSGTGGDEQYF TGTGCCAGCTCCGGGACAGGAGGAGACGAGCAGTACTTC
- TRBJ1-1 TRBV5-1 - CASSWQAIDTEAFF TGCGCCAGCAGCTGGCAGGCGATCGACACTGAAGCTTTCTTT
TRBD2 TRBJ2-7 TRBV6-5 - CASSYSTSGIYEQYF TGTGCCAGCAGTTACTCGACTAGCGGGATCTACGAGCAGTACTTC
- TRBJ2-2 TRBV19 - CASRLGGIVAGELFF TGTGCCAGTCGCCTCGGGGGAATCGTAGCCGGGGAGCTGTTTTTT
- TRBJ2-1 TRBV10-3 - CAISEAGLDDNEQFF TGTGCCATCAGTGAGGCGGGACTCGACGACAATGAGCAGTTCTTC
- TRBJ2-7 TRBV19 - CATSLRGSYEQYF TGTGCCACCTCCCTACGCGGATCCTACGAGCAGTACTTC
- TRBJ1-1 TRBV5-4 - CASSLAGNEDTEAFF TGTGCCAGCAGCTTGGCGGGGAATGAAGACACTGAAGCTTTCTTT
TRBD1 TRBJ1-1 TRBV30 - CAWSVPGQGGTEAFF TGTGCCTGGAGTGTTCCCGGACAGGGAGGGACTGAAGCTTTCTTT
- TRBJ1-4 TRBV10-1 once CASSPRSGNEKLFF TGCGCCAGCAGCCCGCGCTCCGGTAATGAAAAACTGTTTTTT
- TRBJ1-1 TRBV27 - CATQAQGFTEAFF TGTGCCACCCAGGCACAGGGATTCACTGAAGCTTTCTTT
TRBD2 TRBJ2-7 TRBV9 - CASSVTSGGPYEQYF TGTGCCAGCAGCGTTACTAGCGGGGGCCCCTACGAGCAGTACTTC
TRBD1 TRBJ1-6 TRBV2 - CASRGDRGNSPLHF TGTGCCAGCAGGGGGGACAGGGGAAATTCACCCCTCCACTTT
- TRBJ2-1 TRBV15 - CATSSRAGDGEQFF TGTGCCACCTCCTCGAGGGCAGGGGATGGTGAGCAGTTCTTC
- TRBJ2-1 TRBV6-1 - CASSERGSYNEQFF TGTGCCAGCAGTGAAAGGGGCTCCTACAATGAGCAGTTCTTC
TRBD1 TRBJ1-5 TRBV9 - CASSGTGTSQPQHF TGTGCCAGCAGCGGGACAGGGACGAGCCAGCCCCAGCATTTT